This paragraph reports one TCR beta chain. TCRdb used MiXCR to reprocess the 5' RACE reads, holding one entry per CDR3 protein. The top ten clones hold 20% to 25% of a sample with about 340,000 distinct CDR3 sequences, about 4% of them seen once. The data derive from a study of T cells after yellow fever vaccination. The CDR3 contains 14 residues. The chain combines TRBV21-1 with TRBJ1-1. TRBV21-1 is classified as a pseudogene. The clonotype comes from a man between 18 and 29 years old who received the YFV17D yellow fever vaccine. The sequenced sample was PBMCs, obtained 5 days after the yellow fever booster vaccination. The CDR3 DNA reads as TGTGCCAGCAAGGTAGGGATTACGAACACTGAAGCTTTCTTT. Amino acids: CASKVGITNTEAFF.